The rows below give T cell receptor beta chains drawn from one sample of a study of monozygotic twins with inflammatory bowel disease. From the 5' RACE reads, TCRdb lists one entry per CDR3 protein and no DNA. This sample's clone table lists approximately 210,000 distinct CDR3 sequences. The sample taken for sequencing was blood. These TCRs come from a human donor with ulcerative colitis or Crohn's disease, or a healthy co-twin of an affected twin (not recorded which). Each CDR3 is given with its conserved first and last residue.

v_call	j_call	cdr3_aa
TRBV12-3/TRBV12-4	TRBJ2-1	CASSLEGKRRPQQGFF
TRBV7-9	TRBJ2-7	CASSPRTSGGSSYEQYF
TRBV5-6	TRBJ2-1	CASSFASTGGKEQFF
TRBV6-1	TRBJ2-1	CASSTPGTGAANEQFF
TRBV7-2	TRBJ2-2	CASSSSPDRDAGELFF
TRBV12-3/TRBV12-4	TRBJ1-1	CASSLHPGTEAFF
TRBV6-6	TRBJ2-2	CASYSGGSVGELFF
TRBV19	TRBJ1-1	CASSIDGIGTEAFF
TRBV20-1	TRBJ2-1	CSAPSSSYNEQFF
TRBV13	TRBJ2-7	CASSGQVNYEQYF
TRBV20-1	TRBJ2-7	CSANEDREYEQYF
TRBV6-1	TRBJ1-2	CASSPLHGNFDGYTF
TRBV7-2	TRBJ2-7	CASSLRRADEQYF
TRBV4-2	TRBJ1-6	CASSQDPQVGNSPLHF
TRBV2	TRBJ2-7	CASSPWEYSYEQYF
TRBV12-3/TRBV12-4	TRBJ2-5	CASSSGALDETQYF
TRBV4-1	TRBJ1-2	CASSQDILSGGRVYGYTF
TRBV10-3	TRBJ2-7	CAISEGGSDYYEQYF
TRBV20-1	TRBJ2-3	CSADQTDTQYF
TRBV13	TRBJ1-1	CASRTRGTGADTEAFF
TRBV29-1	TRBJ1-1	CSHDRADTEAFF
TRBV3-1	TRBJ1-6	CASSQKVRNSPLHF